This entry describes one T cell receptor beta chain. Adults between about 18 and 89 years of age took part from 24 US areas. The data were obtained in a study of blood T cell repertoires in COVID-19. Study in general: The United States, Italy and Spain provided the acute and convalescent COVID-19 samples.

This table comes from immunoSEQ multiplex PCR, and its TCRdb copy is limited to in-frame clones, with some not included. The data show some 310,000 clones, nearly 90% seen once. This clonotype was sampled from a woman aged 25 to 45 who had recovered from COVID-19. Input material: PBMCs or T cells enriched from blood (not recorded which).

The CDR3 sequence is CASSQRTGVGEQYF. The CDR3 DNA is TGCGCCAGCAGCCAAAGGACAGGGGTGGGCGAGCAGTACTTC. V and J are TRBV4-1 and TRBJ2-7; 9 nucleotides match TRBD1. The germline V gene encodes CDR1 MGHRA and CDR2 YSYEKL. V lost 2 bases, J lost 6 bases, and 5 bases stayed unmatched. The CDR3 has 14 amino acids.